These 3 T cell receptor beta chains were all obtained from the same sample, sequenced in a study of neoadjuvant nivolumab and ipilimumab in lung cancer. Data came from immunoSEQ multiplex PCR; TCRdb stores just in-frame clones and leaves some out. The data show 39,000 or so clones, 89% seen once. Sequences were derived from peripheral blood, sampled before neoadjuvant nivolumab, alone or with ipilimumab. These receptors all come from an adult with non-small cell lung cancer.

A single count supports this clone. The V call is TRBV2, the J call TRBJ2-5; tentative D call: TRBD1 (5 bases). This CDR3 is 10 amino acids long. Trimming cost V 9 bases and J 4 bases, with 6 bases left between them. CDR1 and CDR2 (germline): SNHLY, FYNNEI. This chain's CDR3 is CARTGETQYF. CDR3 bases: TGTGCCAGAACAGGAGAGACCCAGTACTTC.

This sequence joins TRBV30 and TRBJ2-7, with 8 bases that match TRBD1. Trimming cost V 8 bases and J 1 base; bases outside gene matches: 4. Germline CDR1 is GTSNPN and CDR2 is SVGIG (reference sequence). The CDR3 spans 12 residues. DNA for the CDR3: TGTGCCCGGACAGGGAGTTCCTACGAGCAGTACTTC. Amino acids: CARTGSSYEQYF.

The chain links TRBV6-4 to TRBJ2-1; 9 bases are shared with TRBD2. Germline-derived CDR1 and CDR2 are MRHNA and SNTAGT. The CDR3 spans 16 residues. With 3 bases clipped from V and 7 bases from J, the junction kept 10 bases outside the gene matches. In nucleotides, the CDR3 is TGTGCCAGCAGTGAGGAAGCGGGAGGTGTATGGAATGAGCAGTTCTTC. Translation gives CASSEEAGGVWNEQFF.